This section outlines one T cell receptor (beta chain) sequence together with its context. Its antigen remains unidentified. CDR3 length: 16 amino acids. Germline-derived CDR1 and CDR2 are SGHRS and YFSETQ. V shed 2 bases and J 4 bases; nucleotides not matched to a gene: 6. This record comes from a study of cytomegalovirus exposure and HLA in healthy donors. Donors counted as nominally healthy when sampled, yet unrecorded immune exposures were likely. Whole-study findings and limits: The study dropped some indistinguishable V segments, TRBV6-2 and TRBV6-3 among them. In a later analysis, a missense DCLRE1C variant was linked to TCR beta V- and J-gene trimming. Reportedly, fewer N-insertions than the roughly 700-donor mean appeared in an Asian-associated ancestry cluster in a later analysis.

Primers: 60 Vbeta forward and 13 Jbeta reverse. The assay was immunoSEQ multiplex PCR, and TCRdb's table has in-frame clones only and misses some. This table has 130,000 to 150,000 clones, approximately 80% appearing once. Sequenced input: PBMCs. This TCR was sampled from a woman between 45 and 60 years old in good health and CMV-seronegative. This rearrangement joins TRBV5-1 to TRBJ2-1; 10 bases are a match to TRBD1. CDR3 sequence (DNA): TGCGCCAGCAGCTTCCGGGGGACAGGGGAATACAATGAGCAGTTCTTC. Its translation: CASSFRGTGEYNEQFF.